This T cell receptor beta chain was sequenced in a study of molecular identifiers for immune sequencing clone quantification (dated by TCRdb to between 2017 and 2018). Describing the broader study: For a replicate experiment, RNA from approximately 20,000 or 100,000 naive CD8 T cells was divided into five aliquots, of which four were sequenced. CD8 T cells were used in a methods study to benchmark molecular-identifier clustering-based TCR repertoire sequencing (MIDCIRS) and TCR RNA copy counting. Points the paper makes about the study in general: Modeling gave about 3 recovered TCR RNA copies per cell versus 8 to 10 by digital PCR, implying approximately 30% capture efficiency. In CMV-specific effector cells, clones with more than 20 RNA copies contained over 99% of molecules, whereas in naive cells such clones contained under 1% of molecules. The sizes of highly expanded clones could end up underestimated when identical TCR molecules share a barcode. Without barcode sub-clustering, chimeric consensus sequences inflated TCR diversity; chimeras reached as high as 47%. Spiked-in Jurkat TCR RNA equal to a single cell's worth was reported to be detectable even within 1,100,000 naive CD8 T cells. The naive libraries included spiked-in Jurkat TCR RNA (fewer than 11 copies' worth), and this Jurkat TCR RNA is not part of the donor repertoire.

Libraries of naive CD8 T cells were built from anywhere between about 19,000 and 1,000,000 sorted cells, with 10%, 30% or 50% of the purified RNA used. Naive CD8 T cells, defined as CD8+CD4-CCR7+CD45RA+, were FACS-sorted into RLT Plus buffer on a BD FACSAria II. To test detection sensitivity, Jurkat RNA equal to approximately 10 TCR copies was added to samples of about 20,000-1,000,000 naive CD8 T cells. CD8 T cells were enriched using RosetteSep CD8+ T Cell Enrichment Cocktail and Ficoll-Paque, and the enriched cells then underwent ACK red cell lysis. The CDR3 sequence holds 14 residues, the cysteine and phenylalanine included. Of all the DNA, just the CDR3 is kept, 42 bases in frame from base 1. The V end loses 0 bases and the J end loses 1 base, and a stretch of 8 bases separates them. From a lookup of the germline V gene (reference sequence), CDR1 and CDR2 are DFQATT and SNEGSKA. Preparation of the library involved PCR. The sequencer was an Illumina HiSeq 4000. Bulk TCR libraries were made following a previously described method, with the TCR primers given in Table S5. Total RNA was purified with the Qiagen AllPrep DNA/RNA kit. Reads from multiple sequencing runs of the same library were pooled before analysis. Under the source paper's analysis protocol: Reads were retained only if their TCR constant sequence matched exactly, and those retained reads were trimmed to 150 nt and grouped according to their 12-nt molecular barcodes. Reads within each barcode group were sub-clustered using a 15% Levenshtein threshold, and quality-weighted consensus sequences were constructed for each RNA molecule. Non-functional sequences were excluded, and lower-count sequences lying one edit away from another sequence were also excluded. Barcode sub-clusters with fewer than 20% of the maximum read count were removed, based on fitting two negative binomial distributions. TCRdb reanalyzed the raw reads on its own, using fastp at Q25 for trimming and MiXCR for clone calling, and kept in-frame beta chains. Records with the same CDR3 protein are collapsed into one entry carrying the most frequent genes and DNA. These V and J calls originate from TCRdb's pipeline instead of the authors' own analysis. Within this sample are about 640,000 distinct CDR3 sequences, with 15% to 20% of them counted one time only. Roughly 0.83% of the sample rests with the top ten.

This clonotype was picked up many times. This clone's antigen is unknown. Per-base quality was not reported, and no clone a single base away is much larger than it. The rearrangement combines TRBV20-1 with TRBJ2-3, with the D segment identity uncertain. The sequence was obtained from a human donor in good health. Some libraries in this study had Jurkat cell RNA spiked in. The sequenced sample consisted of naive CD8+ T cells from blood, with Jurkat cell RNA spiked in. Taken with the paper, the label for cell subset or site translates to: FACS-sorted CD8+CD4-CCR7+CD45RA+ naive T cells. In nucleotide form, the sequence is TGCAGTGCTAGAGAGTTGCAAGGCACAGATACGCAGTATTTT. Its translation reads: CSARELQGTDTQYF.